By sample fraction, the clone carrying this TCR beta chain is medium-sized (0.01 to 0.1%). This entry comes from a study of control samples from healthy donors and cancer patients. Profiled with immunoSEQ multiplex PCR; TCRdb holds only in-frame clones, not every one. The sample has about 89,000 clones, around 86% seen once. The CDR3 is made up of 16 amino acids. The germline V and J ends were trimmed by 6 bases and 2 bases, with 19 bases remaining between them. Germline CDR1 reads LNHDA; CDR2 reads SQIVND (reference sequence). The sample consisted of blood. This receptor was obtained from a man aged 25-45 years in good health. The chain has TRBV19 and TRBJ1-2; tentatively, D is TRBD1 (5 bases). The CDR3, as DNA: TGTGCCAGTAGCCCCTTTTCGGGGGTCGACAACTATGGCTACACCTTC. Its translation is CASSPFSGVDNYGYTF. The complete variable domain, with remaining parts taken from reference TRBV19 and TRBJ1-2, reads DGGITQSPKYLFRKEGQNVTLSCEQNLNHDAMYWYRQDPGQGLRLIYYSQIVNDFQKGDIAEGYSVSREKKESFPLTVTSAQKNPTAFYLCASSPFSGVDNYGYTFGSGTRLTVV.